What follows are 21 T cell receptor beta chains derived from one specimen sequenced in a study of T cells after yellow fever vaccination. TCRdb analysed the 5' RACE reads with MiXCR anew, one entry per CDR3 protein. The table includes approximately 510,000 distinct CDR3 sequences, about a fifth detected once. The sample in question was PBMCs, obtained approximately 20 days after the first yellow fever vaccination. The receptors were sampled from a man younger than 35 who received the YFV17D yellow fever vaccine.

This clonotype turned up a few times. V is TRBV5-1 and J is TRBJ2-2; 7 bases are a match to TRBD2. Looked up from germline, CDR1 is SGHRS and CDR2 is YFSETQ. With V trimmed by 3 bases and J by 6 bases, 11 bases remained unmatched. The CDR3 spans 16 residues. CDR3 protein: CASSSKTSWGSGELFF. The DNA of the CDR3 is TGCGCCAGCAGCTCGAAGACTAGCTGGGGCTCCGGGGAGCTGTTTTTT.

This chain links TRBV29-1 with TRBJ1-3; D is possibly TRBD1 (5 bases). CDR3 length equals 11 residues. The germline V gene encodes CDR1 SQVTM and CDR2 ANQGSEA. Trimming removed 6 bases at V and 4 bases at J, with 7 bases between. The CDR3 bases are TGCAGCGTCCGGGGGGGAAACACCATATATTTT. Residues: CSVRGGNTIYF.

This clonotype was detected a few times. This CDR3 is CATSDDRGGSTDTQYF. CDR3 nucleotide sequence: TGTGCCACCAGTGATGACAGGGGTGGTAGCACAGATACGCAGTATTTT. The chain recombines TRBV24-1 with TRBJ2-3; 8 bases agree with TRBD1. The V gene's germline CDR1 is KGHDR and CDR2 SFDVKD. Losses at the gene ends were 3 bases for V and 0 bases for J; bases not matched to a gene: 4. The CDR3 has 16 residues.

The V and J genes are TRBV20-1 and TRBJ1-5; 8 nucleotides agree with TRBD1. In germline, CDR1 is DFQATT, CDR2 SNEGSKA (reference sequence). CDR3 length: 14 amino acids. The trim removed 5 bases at V and 3 bases at J, leaving 6 bases unmatched. The CDR3 coding sequence is TGCAGTGCTCATACAGGGGGGCCCAATCAGCCCCAGCATTTT. As protein: CSAHTGGPNQPQHF.

The V call is TRBV12-3 or TRBV12-4, the J call TRBJ1-2, with 9 bases fitting TRBD1. V lost 5 bases to trimming and J lost 6 bases; unmatched junction nucleotides: 7. This CDR3 region has 14 residues. The CDR3: CASSPGDRVDGYTF. In DNA, the CDR3 is TGTGCCAGCAGTCCCGGGGACAGGGTTGATGGCTACACCTTC.

This clonotype was picked up a small number of times. The J gene is TRBJ2-1, the V gene TRBV20-1, with D possibly TRBD2 on 6 matching bases. With 3 bases removed from V and 1 base from J, the gap between germline ends came to 10 bases. Germline CDR1 reads DFQATT; CDR2 reads SNEGSKA (reference sequence). CDR3 length equals 14 residues. CDR3 amino acids: CSARGSGSYNEQFF. The CDR3 nucleotides are TGCAGTGCTAGGGGTAGCGGTTCCTACAATGAGCAGTTCTTC.

This clonotype was counted between two and nine times. The chain couples TRBV3-1 to TRBJ2-5; 9 bases line up with TRBD2. The V gene's germline CDR1 is LGHDT and CDR2 YNNKEL (reference sequence). The CDR3 totals 14 residues. V lost 2 bases to trimming and J lost 9 bases; unmatched junction nucleotides: 7. The CDR3 nucleotides are TGTGCCAGCAGCCAATATCGGGGCGGGGGGGCCCAGTACTTC. Translation: CASSQYRGGGAQYF.

There are a few counts of this clonotype. The chain carries TRBV12-3 or TRBV12-4 and TRBJ2-2, with unresolved D. The CDR3 totals 13 residues. Trimming stripped 5 bases from V and 5 bases from J, with 9 bases between. CDR3 loop: CASSMLGTGELFF. In DNA, the CDR3 is TGTGCCAGCAGTATGCTAGGTACCGGGGAGCTGTTTTTT.

Points on this clonotype: At one boundary the junction diverges from the germline segment, which might be a read error. The chain has TRBV6-2 or TRBV6-3 and TRBJ2-1; 10 bases are shared with TRBD2. The CDR3 totals 13 residues. The germline CDR1 and CDR2 sequences are MNHEY and SVGEGT. DNA for the CDR3: TGCGGGAGCGGGGGGGCGTTGGGGAATGAGCAGTTCTTC. Residues: CGSGGALGNEQFF.

V usage is TRBV7-9 and J usage is TRBJ1-6, with 7 positions matching TRBD1. The CDR3 totals 17 residues. Germline CDR1 SEHNR, CDR2 FQNEAQ (reference sequence). After removal of 1 base from V and 6 bases from J, the junction contained 9 bases not matched to a gene. The chain's CDR3 is CASSLGAPGGSNSPLHF. The CDR3 nucleotides read TGTGCCAGCAGCTTAGGGGCCCCAGGGGGAAGTAATTCACCCCTCCACTTT.

The rearrangement links TRBV27 to TRBJ2-1; perhaps TRBD2 as D (5 bases). The CDR3 loop spans 12 amino acids. V lost 3 bases to trimming and J lost 11 bases, with 11 bases between them. CDR1 MNHEY and CDR2 SMNVEV come from the germline V gene (reference sequence). CDR3 region: CASSFPSSQQFF. In DNA, the CDR3 is TGTGCCAGCAGTTTCCCTAGCTCTCAGCAGTTCTTC.

J is TRBJ2-1 and V is TRBV7-6; tentatively, D is TRBD1 or TRBD2 (6 bases each). The CDR3 has 14 amino acids. Trimming pared 5 bases from V and 8 bases from J, leaving 16 bases between. Germline lookup yields CDR1 SGHVS and CDR2 FNYEAQ. CDR3 sequence (DNA): TGTGCCAGCAGCCGAGAATGGGGGGCCGATGAGCAGTTCTTC. Its translation is CASSREWGADEQFF.

This chain joins TRBV11-2 and TRBJ2-3; TRBD1 matches at 7 bases. V lost 1 base, J lost 5 bases, and 3 bases stayed unmatched. Germline V gene lookup returns CDR1 SGHAT and CDR2 FQNNGV. This CDR3 is 14 amino acids long. Here the CDR3 reads CASSLGGGKDTQYF. CDR3 DNA: TGTGCCAGCAGCTTAGGAGGGGGCAAAGATACGCAGTATTTT.

Many counts were recorded for this clonotype. V gene TRBV4-1 combines with J gene TRBJ2-1; 9 bases match TRBD2. CDR1 MGHRA and CDR2 YSYEKL come from the germline V gene. Trimming removed 6 bases from V and 10 bases from J; junction bases left unmatched: 7. The CDR3 extends over 13 amino acids. The CDR3 reads CASRGLASGEQFF. The DNA of the CDR3 is TGCGCCAGCAGGGGACTAGCATCAGGGGAGCAGTTCTTC.

This clonotype was seen a few times. The rearrangement joins TRBV7-9 to TRBJ1-1; no reliable D call. V was clipped by 4 bases and J by 0 bases, with 9 bases between them. The CDR3 contains 14 residues. The germline V gene has CDR1 SEHNR and CDR2 FQNEAQ (reference sequence). The CDR3: CASSYVQMNTEAFF. Written as DNA, the CDR3 is TGTGCCAGCAGCTATGTTCAGATGAACACTGAAGCTTTCTTT.

The rearrangement links TRBV5-1 to TRBJ2-3; 7 bases are a match to TRBD2. J lost 1 base, V lost 3 bases, and 5 bases had no gene match. The germline V gene has CDR1 SGHRS and CDR2 YFSETQ. The CDR3 has 15 residues. The CDR3 spells CASSYLAAGTDTQYF. Written as DNA, the CDR3 is TGCGCCAGCAGCTACCTAGCGGCGGGCACAGATACGCAGTATTTT.

This clonotype was counted a few times. V usage is TRBV11-2 and J usage is TRBJ2-1; TRBD1 agrees at 10 bases. The CDR3 loop spans 16 amino acids. CDR1 is SGHAT and CDR2 is FQNNGV in the germline V gene. Trimming cost V 5 bases and J 3 bases; bases outside gene matches: 7. The CDR3 DNA reads as TGTGCCAGCAGCCTACCGGGACAGGGGCACTACAATGAGCAGTTCTTC. Its translation: CASSLPGQGHYNEQFF.

The chain combines TRBV3-1 with TRBJ2-2; 9 bases align to TRBD2. The length of the CDR3 is 15 residues. The trim removed 2 bases at V and 4 bases at J, leaving 2 bases unmatched. From germline, CDR1 is LGHDT and CDR2 YNNKEL (reference sequence). CDR3 in amino acids: CASSQRLAATGELFF. DNA of the CDR3: TGTGCCAGCAGCCAAAGACTAGCGGCCACCGGGGAGCTGTTTTTT.

This clonotype appeared a few times. The chain joins TRBV7-9 to TRBJ1-4, with D perhaps TRBD1 (5 bases). The germline V gene encodes CDR1 SEHNR and CDR2 FQNEAQ (reference sequence). This CDR3 is 15 amino acids long. Trimming shortened V by 3 bases and J by 1 base, and 9 bases separated the two germline ends. The CDR3 sequence: CASSFREVTNEKLFF. The CDR3 nucleotides read TGTGCCAGCAGCTTCAGGGAGGTAACTAATGAAAAACTGTTTTTT.

V is TRBV7-2 and J is TRBJ1-5; the D gene is possibly TRBD1 (6 bases). Germline V gene lookup returns CDR1 SGHTA and CDR2 FQGNSA. Trimming took 1 base from V and 11 from J, leaving 12 bases between them. The CDR3 length is 13 residues. CDR3 amino acids: CASSLGEQGTQHF. In DNA, the CDR3 is TGTGCCAGCAGCTTAGGAGAGCAGGGGACCCAGCATTTT.

The chain carries TRBV11-2 and TRBJ1-5; unclear D gene. The CDR3 consists of 12 residues. V shed 9 bases and J shed 5 bases, with 11 bases lying between them. Germline CDR1 SGHAT, CDR2 FQNNGV. The chain's CDR3 is CASSISDQPQHF. As DNA, the CDR3 is TGTGCCAGTTCAATTTCTGATCAGCCCCAGCATTTT.